The source of this TCR beta chain is a study of CD8 T cells in ankylosing spondylitis. Broader study findings: Clones that were linked to disease were CD8+ and were relatively rare in peripheral blood. A number of the motif variants had already been described in reactive arthritis synovial fluid and blood. For ankylosing spondylitis blood, a TCR beta motif of roughly 8 highly homologous variants appeared characteristic. In ankylosing spondylitis patients, matched synovial fluid reportedly showed significant enrichment of disease-linked clones.

A remark on this clonotype: Its antigen is as yet unknown.

This CDR3 contains 12 residues. The germline CDR1 and CDR2 sequences are MDHEN and SYDVKM. V was cut by 5 bases and J by 11 bases, with 15 bases left in between. Library preparation for TCR beta used quantitative 5'-RACE with molecular barcodes. MiXCR, run by TCRdb on the 5' RACE reads, gives a single entry per CDR3 protein. The sample holds about 540,000 distinct CDR3 sequences, more than 9.5% seen once. The chain uses TRBV28 and TRBJ1-1, with D possibly TRBD1 on 6 matching bases. This receptor was taken from a male donor with ankylosing spondylitis. Sample: blood, either unsorted or a sorted T cell fraction (not recorded which). In DNA, the CDR3 is TGTGCCAGCAGTGACAGGCGGACGTTCGCTTTCTTT. Protein product: CASSDRRTFAFF.